This TCR beta chain was captured in a study of cytomegalovirus exposure and HLA in healthy donors. Vbeta (60) and Jbeta (13) primers were used in the PCR. This table comes from immunoSEQ multiplex PCR, and its TCRdb copy is limited to in-frame clones, with some not included. Of 180,000 or so clones detected, 75% to 80% appear once; the ten largest clones hold approximately 2.9%. Losses at the gene ends were 0 bases for V and 2 bases for J; bases not matched to a gene: 3. The V gene's germline CDR1 is SGHVS and CDR2 FQNEAQ. There are 17 residues in the CDR3. This clone was detected a few times. The sample consisted of PBMCs. The sequence was obtained from a female donor in good health and CMV-seronegative. The rearrangement links TRBV7-8 to TRBJ1-4, with TRBD1 matching 10 bases. The chain's CDR3 is CASSLAGQGFTNEKLFF. The CDR3, as DNA: TGTGCCAGCAGCTTAGCGGGACAGGGGTTTACTAATGAAAAACTGTTTTTT.